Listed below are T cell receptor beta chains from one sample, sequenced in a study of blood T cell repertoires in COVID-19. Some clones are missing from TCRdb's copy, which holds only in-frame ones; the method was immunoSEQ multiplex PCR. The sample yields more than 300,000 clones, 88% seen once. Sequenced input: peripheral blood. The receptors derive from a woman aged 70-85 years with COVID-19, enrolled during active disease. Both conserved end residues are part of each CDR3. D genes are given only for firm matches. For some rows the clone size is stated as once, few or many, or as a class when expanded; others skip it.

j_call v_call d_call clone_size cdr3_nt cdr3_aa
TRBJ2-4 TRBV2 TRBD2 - TGTGCCAGCACACCTGCCTGGACTAGCGACAACATTCAGTACTTC CASTPAWTSDNIQYF
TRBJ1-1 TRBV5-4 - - TGTGCCAGCAGCTTAGGGGGGGTAAACACTGAAGCTTTCTTT CASSLGGVNTEAFF
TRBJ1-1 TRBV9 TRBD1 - TGTGCCAGCAGCGTAGGGGGGACAGTTTACAACACTGAAGCTTTCTTT CASSVGGTVYNTEAFF
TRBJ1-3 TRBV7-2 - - TGTGCCAGCAGCTATCAGGGTCTCTCTGGAAACACCATATATTTT CASSYQGLSGNTIYF
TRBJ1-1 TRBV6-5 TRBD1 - TGTGCCAGCAGTTTTCACGACCGGGACAGCCATATTGAAGCTTTCTTT CASSFHDRDSHIEAFF
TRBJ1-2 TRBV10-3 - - TGTGCCATCGGCGCAGGGCCCACCTATGGCTACACCTTC CAIGAGPTYGYTF
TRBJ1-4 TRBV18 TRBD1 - TGTGCCAGCTCAGCTCGGGACAGAGTCCAACAGGAGGAAAAACTGTTTTTT CASSARDRVQQEEKLFF
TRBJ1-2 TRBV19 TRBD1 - TGTGCCAGTAGTACTGGACAGGGGTATGGCTACACCTTC CASSTGQGYGYTF
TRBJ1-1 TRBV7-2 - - TGTGCCAGCAGCTTTGGGGCCACGAACACTGAAGCTTTCTTT CASSFGATNTEAFF
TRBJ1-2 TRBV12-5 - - TGTGCTAGTGGTTTGAGACTCCTTGAACACCGCGACCATGGCTACACCTTC CASGLRLLEHRDHGYTF
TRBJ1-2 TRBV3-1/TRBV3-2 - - TGTGCCAGCAGCCAATTGCATTTAACAGACCATGGCTACACCTTC CASSQLHLTDHGYTF
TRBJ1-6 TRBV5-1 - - TGCGCCAGCAGCCCCGATAATTGGGGAGGATCACCCCTCCACTTT CASSPDNWGGSPLHF
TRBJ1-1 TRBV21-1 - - TGTGCCAGCAGCAAAATTAAAAGAGGGGGATGGGGGAACACTGAAGCTTTCTTT CASSKIKRGGWGNTEAFF
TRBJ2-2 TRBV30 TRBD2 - TGTGCCCGCAGCCGGGGGGGCTGGACCACCGGGGAGCTGTTTTTT CARSRGGWTTGELFF
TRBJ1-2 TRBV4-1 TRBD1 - TGCGCCAGCAGCCAGGCCCGGGACAGAAACTATGGCTACACCTTC CASSQARDRNYGYTF
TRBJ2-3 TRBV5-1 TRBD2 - TGCGCCAGCAGCTTCCTAGCGGGGGGGAGCACAGATACGCAGTATTTT CASSFLAGGSTDTQYF
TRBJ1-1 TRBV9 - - TGTGCCAGCAGCGTAGTGGGGACTATGAACACTGAAGCTTTCTTT CASSVVGTMNTEAFF
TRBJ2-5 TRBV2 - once TGTGCCAGCATAGTAGGGAGTTGGCAGACCCAGTACTTC CASIVGSWQTQYF
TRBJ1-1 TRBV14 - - TGTGCCAGCAGCCAAAAGGGACTGAAGGCTTTCTTT CASSQKGLKAFF
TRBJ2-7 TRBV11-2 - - TGTGCCAGCAGCACACCACAGGGCTGGTACGAGCAGTACTTC CASSTPQGWYEQYF
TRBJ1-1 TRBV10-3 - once TGTGCCATCTCCGGGGAGGGCCCTGAAGCTTTCTTT CAISGEGPEAFF
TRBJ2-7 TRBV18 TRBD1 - TGTGCCAGCTCAGCTGGGACAGGGGGAGCCTACGAGCAGTACTTC CASSAGTGGAYEQYF
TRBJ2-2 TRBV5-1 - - TGCGCCAGCAGCTTTTCTAGTACCCTCGGGACCGGGGAGCTGTTTTTT CASSFSSTLGTGELFF
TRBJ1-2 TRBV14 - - TGTGCCAGCAGCCAAGATATCGAGGGCGGCTACACCTTC CASSQDIEGGYTF
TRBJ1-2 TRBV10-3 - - TGTGCCATCAGTGAGCCGACGGGGAGCGACTATGGCTACACCTTC CAISEPTGSDYGYTF
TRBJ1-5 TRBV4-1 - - TGCGCCAGCAGCCAAGACCTAACCCTTGGTCAGCCCCAGCATTTT CASSQDLTLGQPQHF
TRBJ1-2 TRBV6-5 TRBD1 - TGTGCCAGCAACACCGGGACAGGGGGCGTCTATGGCTACACCTTC CASNTGTGGVYGYTF
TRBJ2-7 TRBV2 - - TGTGCCAGCAGACGGGGGATCTCCTACGAGCAGTACTTC CASRRGISYEQYF
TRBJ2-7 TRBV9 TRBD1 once TGTGCCAGCAGCCTGAGGACAGGGGGCAACGAGCAGTACTTC CASSLRTGGNEQYF
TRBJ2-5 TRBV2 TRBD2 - TGTGCCAGCAGTGAAACGACTAGCGGGGGGGCCCAAGAGACCCAGTACTTC CASSETTSGGAQETQYF
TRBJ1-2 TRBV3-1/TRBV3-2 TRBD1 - TGTGCCAGCAGGGGACAGGGGGACTATGGCTACACCTTC CASRGQGDYGYTF
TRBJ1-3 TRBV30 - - TGTGCCTGGAGTTCAGCATACAGGGTACCTGGAAACACCATATATTTT CAWSSAYRVPGNTIYF
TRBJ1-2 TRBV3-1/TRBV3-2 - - TGTGCCAGCCGCAGGGATGGCTACACCTTC CASRRDGYTF
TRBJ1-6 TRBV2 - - TGTGCCAGCAGCCTCCAGTCAAACCCCCCAAATAATTCACCCCTCCACTTT CASSLQSNPPNNSPLHF
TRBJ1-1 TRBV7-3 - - TGTGCCAGCAGCACTGGTCAGGGGTCCACTGAAGCTTTCTTT CASSTGQGSTEAFF
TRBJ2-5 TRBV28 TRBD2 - TGTGCCAGCAGAGGCCTAGCGGGGCCCCAAGAGACCCAGTACTTC CASRGLAGPQETQYF
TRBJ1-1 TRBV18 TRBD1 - TGTGCCAGCTCACCCGGGACAGAACAGAACACTGAAGCTTTCTTT CASSPGTEQNTEAFF
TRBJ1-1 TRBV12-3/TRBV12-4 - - TGTGCCAGCAGTTTGGCGGTGAACACTGAAGCTTTCTTT CASSLAVNTEAFF
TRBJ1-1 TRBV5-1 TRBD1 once TGCGCCAGCAGCTTGACAGGGGGCACTGAAGCTTTCTTT CASSLTGGTEAFF
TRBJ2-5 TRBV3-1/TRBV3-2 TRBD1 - TGTGCCAGCAGCGTACAACCGGGACAGGGTCAGACCCAGTACTTC CASSVQPGQGQTQYF
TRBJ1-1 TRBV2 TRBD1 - TGTGCCAGCAGTGAAGCGCGGACAGGGAATGAAGCTTTCTTT CASSEARTGNEAFF